The present TCR beta chain was sequenced within a study of blood T cell repertoires in COVID-19. In germline, CDR1 is LGHDT, CDR2 YNNKEL (reference sequence). J lost 0 bases, V lost 7 bases, and 3 bases had no gene match. This CDR3 has 15 residues. In the original processing: From reference gene primer amplification, estimates of nucleated cell counts were derived. Clones were read by immunoSEQ multiplex PCR, and TCRdb kept only the in-frame ones, dropping some. V and J calls and clone size come straight from that table; D and trimming were deduced from the DNA. Of around 100,000 clones listed, more than 75% are singletons.

The chain combines TRBV3-1 (or the pseudogene TRBV3-2) with TRBJ2-1; TRBD2 agrees at 10 bases. The specimen was peripheral blood. This receptor was taken from a man aged 50-59 years with acute or convalescent COVID-19. For the CDR3, the DNA is TGTGCCAGCACCCCTAGCGGGAGCTCCTACAATGAGCAGTTCTTC. Amino acids: CASTPSGSSYNEQFF.